This T cell receptor beta chain was documented in a study of human T cells and chemical hapten exposure. TCRdb analysed the RACE reads with MiXCR anew, one entry per CDR3 protein. The sample carries 65,000 to 95,000 distinct CDR3 sequences, less than 8.5% recorded once. Time point in this sample: patch test 2, 6 weeks after DPC sensitization. Treatment reported: therapeutic diphenylcyclopropenone sensitization with weekly scalp DPC. Germline V gene sequence: CDR1 LGHNA, CDR2 YNFKEQ. This CDR3 contains 15 residues. V dropped 1 base and J dropped 6; count of bases not matched to a gene: 6. The source was whole blood, collected in connection with sensitization to the hapten diphenylcyclopropenone (DPC). The chain carries TRBV4-2 and TRBJ1-1; 9 bases fit TRBD1. This clonotype was obtained from a woman aged 30 to 39 with alopecia areata. Some clones in this sample may be carry-over from other donors' samples. The CDR3, as DNA: TGTGCCAGCAGCCAAGGGGACAGGGATTTTGCTGAAGCTTTCTTT. Residues: CASSQGDRDFAEAFF.